Listed here is a single T cell receptor (beta chain). What it binds is unknown. The sample's time point: newly diagnosed GD, antithyroid drugs for less than 3 months. There was RNA extracted from PBMCs, and the TCR library was made from it. Those enrolled as patients came out of an endocrinology department in Xi'an, China. These data originate in a study of regulatory T cells in long-lasting Graves disease. Relying on iRepertoire HTBI primers and Arm-PCR of CDR3 regions, the team built TCR beta libraries. MiXCR, applied by TCRdb to the multiplex PCR reads, yields one record per CDR3 protein. This table has about 540,000 distinct CDR3 sequences, roughly 14% appearing once. Study results and caveats: Relative to new patients (966), persistent patients exhibited greater sharing of public clonotypes (about 2,700).

The CDR3 sequence is 14 residues long. Between the trimmed V and J ends, which lost 9 bases and 10 bases, there was a span of 22 bases. The germline gives CDR1 LGHNT, CDR2 FRNRAP. This sample also belongs to another study, concerning T cells in Graves' hyperthyroidism and ophthalmopathy.

The sample consisted of peripheral blood mononuclear cells (PBMCs), taken at new diagnosis, from a patient treated with antithyroid drugs. The chain couples TRBV12-5 to TRBJ1-5; no clear D. The TCR originated in a man aged 25 to 45 with Graves disease. The CDR3 DNA follows: TGTGCTAGCACGACGGGTAGGGAACTATCTCCCCAGCATTTT. Translating gives CASTTGRELSPQHF.